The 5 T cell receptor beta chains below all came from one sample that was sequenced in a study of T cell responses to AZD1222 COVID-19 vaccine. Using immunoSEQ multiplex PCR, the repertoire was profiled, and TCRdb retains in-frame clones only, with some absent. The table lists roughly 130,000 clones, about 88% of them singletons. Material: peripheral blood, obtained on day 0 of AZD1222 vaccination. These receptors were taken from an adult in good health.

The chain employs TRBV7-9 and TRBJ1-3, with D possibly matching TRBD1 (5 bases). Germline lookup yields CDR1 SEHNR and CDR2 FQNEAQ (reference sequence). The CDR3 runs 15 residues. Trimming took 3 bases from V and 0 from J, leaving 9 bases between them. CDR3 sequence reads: CASSFGGVSGNTIYF. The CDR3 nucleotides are TGTGCCAGCAGCTTTGGGGGAGTCTCTGGAAACACCATATATTTT.

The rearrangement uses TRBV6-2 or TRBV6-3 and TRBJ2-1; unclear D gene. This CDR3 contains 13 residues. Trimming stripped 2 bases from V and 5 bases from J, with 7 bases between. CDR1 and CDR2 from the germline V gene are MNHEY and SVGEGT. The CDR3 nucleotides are TGTGCCAGCAGTTACCCGGCAGACAATGAGCAGTTCTTC. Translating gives CASSYPADNEQFF.

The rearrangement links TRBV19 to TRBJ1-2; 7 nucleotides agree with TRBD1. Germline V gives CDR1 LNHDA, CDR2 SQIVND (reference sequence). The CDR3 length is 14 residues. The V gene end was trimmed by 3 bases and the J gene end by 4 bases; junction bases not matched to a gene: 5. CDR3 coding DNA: TGTGCCAGTAGTATTGCTCGGGACAGCTATGGCTACACCTTC. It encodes CASSIARDSYGYTF.

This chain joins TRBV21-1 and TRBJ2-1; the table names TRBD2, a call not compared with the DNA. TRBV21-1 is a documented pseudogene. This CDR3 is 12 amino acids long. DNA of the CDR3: TGTGCCAGCAGCACTCTCGACTATGAGCAGTTCTTC. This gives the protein CASSTLDYEQFF.

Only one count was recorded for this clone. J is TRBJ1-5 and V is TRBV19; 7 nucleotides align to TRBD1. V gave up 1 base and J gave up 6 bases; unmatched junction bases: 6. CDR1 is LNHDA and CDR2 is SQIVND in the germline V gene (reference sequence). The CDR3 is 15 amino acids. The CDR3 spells CASSIGRTGGQPQHF. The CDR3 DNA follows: TGTGCCAGTAGTATAGGAAGGACAGGCGGTCAGCCCCAGCATTTT.